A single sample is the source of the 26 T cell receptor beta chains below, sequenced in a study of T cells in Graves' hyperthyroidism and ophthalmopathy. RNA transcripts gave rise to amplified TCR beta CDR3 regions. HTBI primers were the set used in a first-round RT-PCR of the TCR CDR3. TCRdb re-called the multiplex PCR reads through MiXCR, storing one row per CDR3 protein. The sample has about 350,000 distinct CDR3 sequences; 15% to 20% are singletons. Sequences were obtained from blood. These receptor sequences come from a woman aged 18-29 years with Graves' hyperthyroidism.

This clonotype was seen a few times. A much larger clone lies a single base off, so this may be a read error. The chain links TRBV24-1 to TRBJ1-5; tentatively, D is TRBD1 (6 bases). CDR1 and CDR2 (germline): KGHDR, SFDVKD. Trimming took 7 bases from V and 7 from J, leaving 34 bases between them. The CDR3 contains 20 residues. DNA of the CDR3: TGTGCCACCAGCCTGGGAGAGACCGGGACAACCGATCCCTACGTACAGCCCCAGCATTTT. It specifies CATSLGETGTTDPYVQPQHF.

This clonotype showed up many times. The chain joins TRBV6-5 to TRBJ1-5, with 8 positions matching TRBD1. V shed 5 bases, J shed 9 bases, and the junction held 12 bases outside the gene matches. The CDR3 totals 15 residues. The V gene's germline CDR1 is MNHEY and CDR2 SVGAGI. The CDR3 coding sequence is TGTGCCAGCAGTCTACTACAGGGGGGCGGTGGGCCCCAGCATTTT. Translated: CASSLLQGGGGPQHF.

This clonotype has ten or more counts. The CDR3 protein is CASSGVGGEQYF. CDR3 DNA sequence: TGTGCCAGCAGTGGGGTAGGGGGGGAGCAGTACTTC. The chain couples TRBV12-3 or TRBV12-4 to TRBJ2-7, with D tentatively TRBD1 or TRBD2 (6 bases each). This CDR3 is built from 12 residues. V shed 5 bases and J shed 7 bases, with 12 bases lying between them.

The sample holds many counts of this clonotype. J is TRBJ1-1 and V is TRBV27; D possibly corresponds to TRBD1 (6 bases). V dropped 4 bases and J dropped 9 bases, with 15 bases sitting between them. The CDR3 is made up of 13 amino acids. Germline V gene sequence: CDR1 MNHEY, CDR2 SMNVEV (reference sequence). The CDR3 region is CASSWGGGLKAFF. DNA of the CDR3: TGTGCCAGCAGTTGGGGGGGGGGGCTCAAAGCTTTCTTT.

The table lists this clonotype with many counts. The CDR3: CASSYSGRQNQPQHF. CDR3 nucleotide sequence: TGTGCCAGCAGTTACTCGGGCAGACAGAATCAGCCCCAGCATTTT. V usage is TRBV6-5 and J usage is TRBJ1-5, with D perhaps TRBD1 (5 bases). The CDR3 loop spans 15 amino acids. CDR1 is MNHEY, CDR2 SVGAGI, per germline. Trimming removed 0 bases at V and 4 bases at J, with 10 bases between.

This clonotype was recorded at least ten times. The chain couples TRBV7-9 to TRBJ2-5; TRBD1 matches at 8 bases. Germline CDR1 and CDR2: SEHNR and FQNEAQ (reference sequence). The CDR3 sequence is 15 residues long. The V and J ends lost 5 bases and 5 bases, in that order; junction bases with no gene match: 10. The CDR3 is CASSDRQGSGETQYF. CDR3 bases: TGTGCCAGCAGCGATCGACAGGGGTCTGGCGAGACCCAGTACTTC.

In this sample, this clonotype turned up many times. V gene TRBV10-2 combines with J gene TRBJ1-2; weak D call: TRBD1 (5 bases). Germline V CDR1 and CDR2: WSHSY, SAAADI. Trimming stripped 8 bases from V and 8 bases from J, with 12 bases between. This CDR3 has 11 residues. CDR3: CASRLGVGYTF. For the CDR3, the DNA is TGCGCCAGCCGACTAGGGGTCGGCTACACCTTC.

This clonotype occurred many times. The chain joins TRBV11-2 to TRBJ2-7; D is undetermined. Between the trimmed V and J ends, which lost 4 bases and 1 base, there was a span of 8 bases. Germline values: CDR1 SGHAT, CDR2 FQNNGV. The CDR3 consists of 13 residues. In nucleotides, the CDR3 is TGTGCCAGCAGCTGGCGCAGTTCCTACGAGCAGTACTTC. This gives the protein CASSWRSSYEQYF.

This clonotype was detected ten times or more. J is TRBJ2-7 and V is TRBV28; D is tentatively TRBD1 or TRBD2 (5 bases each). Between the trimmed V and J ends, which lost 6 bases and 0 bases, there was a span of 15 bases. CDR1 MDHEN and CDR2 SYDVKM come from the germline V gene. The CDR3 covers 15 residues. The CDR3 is CASRGTGVFSYEQYF. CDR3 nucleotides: TGTGCCAGCAGAGGGACCGGGGTTTTCTCCTACGAGCAGTACTTC.

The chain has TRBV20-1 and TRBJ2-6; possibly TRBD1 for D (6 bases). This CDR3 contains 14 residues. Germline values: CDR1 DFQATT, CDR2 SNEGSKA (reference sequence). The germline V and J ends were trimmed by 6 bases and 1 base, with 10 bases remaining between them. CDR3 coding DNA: TGCAGTGCCCGGACAGTTTCTGGGGCCAACGTCCTGACTTTC. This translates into CSARTVSGANVLTF.

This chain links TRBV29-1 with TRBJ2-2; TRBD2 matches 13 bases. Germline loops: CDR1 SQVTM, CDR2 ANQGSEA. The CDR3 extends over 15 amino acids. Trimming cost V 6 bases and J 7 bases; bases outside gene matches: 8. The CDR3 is CSVQLAGGPIGELFF. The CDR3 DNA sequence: TGCAGCGTGCAACTAGCGGGGGGGCCCATCGGGGAGCTGTTTTTT.

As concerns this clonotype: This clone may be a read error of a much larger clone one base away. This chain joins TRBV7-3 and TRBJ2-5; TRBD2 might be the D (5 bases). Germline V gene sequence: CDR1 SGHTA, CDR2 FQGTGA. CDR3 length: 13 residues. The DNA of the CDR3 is TGTGCCAGCAGCTTAATCGGAGCGGAGACCAAGTACTTC. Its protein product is CASSLIGAETKYF.

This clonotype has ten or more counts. CDR3 nucleotide sequence: TGTGCCAGCAGCACCCCGGGGGGAGAGCAGTACTTC. This encodes CASSTPGGEQYF. The chain carries TRBV13 and TRBJ2-7; 7 bases fit TRBD2. In germline, CDR1 is PRHDT, CDR2 FYEKMQ (reference sequence). With 5 bases clipped from V and 7 bases from J, the junction kept 5 bases outside the gene matches. This CDR3 is built from 12 residues.

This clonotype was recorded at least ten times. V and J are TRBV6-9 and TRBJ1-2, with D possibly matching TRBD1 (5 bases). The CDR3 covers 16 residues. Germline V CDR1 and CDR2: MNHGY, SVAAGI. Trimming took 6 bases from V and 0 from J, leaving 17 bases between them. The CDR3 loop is CASRTPLRGANYGYTF. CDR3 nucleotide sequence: TGTGCCAGCAGAACCCCCCTACGGGGGGCTAACTATGGCTACACCTTC.

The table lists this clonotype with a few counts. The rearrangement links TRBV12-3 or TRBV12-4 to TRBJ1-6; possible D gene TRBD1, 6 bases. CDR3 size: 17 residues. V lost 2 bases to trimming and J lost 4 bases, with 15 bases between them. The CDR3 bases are TGTGCCAGCAGTTTAACAAGGGGGGCTACATATAATTCACCCCTCCACTTT. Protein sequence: CASSLTRGATYNSPLHF.

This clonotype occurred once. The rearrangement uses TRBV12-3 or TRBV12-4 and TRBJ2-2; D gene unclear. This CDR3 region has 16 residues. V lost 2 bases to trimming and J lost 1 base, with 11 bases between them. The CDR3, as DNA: TGTGCCAGCAGTTTAAGGGCGGCTCAGAACACCGGGGAGCTGTTTTTT. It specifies CASSLRAAQNTGELFF.

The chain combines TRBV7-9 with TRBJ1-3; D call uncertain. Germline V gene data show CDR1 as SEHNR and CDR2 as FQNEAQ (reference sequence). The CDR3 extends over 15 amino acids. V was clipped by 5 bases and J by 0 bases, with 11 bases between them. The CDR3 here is CASSPKPSSGNTIYF. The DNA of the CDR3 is TGTGCCAGCAGCCCCAAACCGAGCTCTGGAAACACCATATATTTT.

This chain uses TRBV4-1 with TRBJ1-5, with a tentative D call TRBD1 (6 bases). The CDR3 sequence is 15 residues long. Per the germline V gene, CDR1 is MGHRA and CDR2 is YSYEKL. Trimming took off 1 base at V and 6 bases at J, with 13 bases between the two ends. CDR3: CASSQGQVATQPQHF. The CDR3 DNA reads TGCGCCAGCAGCCAAGGACAGGTAGCAACTCAGCCCCAGCATTTT.

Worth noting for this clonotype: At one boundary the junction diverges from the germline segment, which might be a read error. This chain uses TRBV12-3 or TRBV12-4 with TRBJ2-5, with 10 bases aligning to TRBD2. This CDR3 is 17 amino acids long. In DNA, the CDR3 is TGTGCCACCAGTGCCCCCCCCCCTAGCGGGAGTCAAGAGACCCAGTACTTC. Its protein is CATSAPPPSGSQETQYF.

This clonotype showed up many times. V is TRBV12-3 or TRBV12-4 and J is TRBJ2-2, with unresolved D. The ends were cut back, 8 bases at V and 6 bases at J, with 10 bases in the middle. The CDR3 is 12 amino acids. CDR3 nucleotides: TGTGCCAGCGGTCTTAGCTCCGGGGAGCTGTTTTTT. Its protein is CASGLSSGELFF.

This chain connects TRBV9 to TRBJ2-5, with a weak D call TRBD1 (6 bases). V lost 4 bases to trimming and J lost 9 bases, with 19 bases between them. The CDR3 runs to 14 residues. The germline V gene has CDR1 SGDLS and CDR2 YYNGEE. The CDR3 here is CASSPSDRPWPQYF. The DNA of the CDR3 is TGTGCCAGCAGCCCATCAGACAGGCCCTGGCCCCAGTACTTC.

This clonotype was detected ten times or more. The DNA of the CDR3 is TGCAGCGTTGAGGGCGGGTGGGATGGCTACACCTTC. Translation gives CSVEGGWDGYTF. The chain is built from TRBV29-1 and TRBJ1-2; D gene unclear. This CDR3 spans 12 amino acids. The germline V gene has CDR1 SQVTM and CDR2 ANQGSEA. Trimming removed 3 bases from V and 6 bases from J, with 11 bases in between.

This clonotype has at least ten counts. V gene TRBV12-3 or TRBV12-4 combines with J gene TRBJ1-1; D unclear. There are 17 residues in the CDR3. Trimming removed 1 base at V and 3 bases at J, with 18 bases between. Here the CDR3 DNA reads TGTGCCAGCAGTTTAGTCGTGTGGGTCCCTGATGACACTGAAGCTTTCTTT. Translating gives CASSLVVWVPDDTEAFF.

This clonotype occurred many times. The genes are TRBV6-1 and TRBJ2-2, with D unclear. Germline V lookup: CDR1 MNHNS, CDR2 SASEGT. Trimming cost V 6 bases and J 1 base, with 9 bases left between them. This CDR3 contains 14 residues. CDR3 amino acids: CASRPAGNTGELFF. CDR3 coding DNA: TGTGCCAGCAGGCCCGCAGGGAACACCGGGGAGCTGTTTTTT.

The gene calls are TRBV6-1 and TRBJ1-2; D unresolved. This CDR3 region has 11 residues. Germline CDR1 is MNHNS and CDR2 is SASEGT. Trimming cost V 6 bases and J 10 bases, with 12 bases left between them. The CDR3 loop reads CASSINGYYTF. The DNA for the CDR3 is TGTGCCAGCAGCATTAACGGGTACTACACCTTC.

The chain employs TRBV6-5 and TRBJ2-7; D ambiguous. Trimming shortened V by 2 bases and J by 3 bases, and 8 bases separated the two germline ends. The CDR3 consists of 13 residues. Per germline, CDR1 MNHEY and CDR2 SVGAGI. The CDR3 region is CASSYQAFYEQYF. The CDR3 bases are TGTGCCAGCAGTTACCAAGCGTTCTACGAGCAGTACTTC.